A single TCR beta chain is shown here with its context. Only in-frame clones appear in the TCRdb table, and some are missing; sequencing was by immunoSEQ multiplex PCR. The data show 130,000 to 150,000 clones, less than 90% seen once. The sample is drawn from a study of blood T cell repertoires in COVID-19. CDR1 SNHLY and CDR2 FYNNEI come from the germline V gene. The CDR3 runs 15 residues. Trimming shortened V by 1 base and J by 9 bases, and 13 bases separated the two germline ends. The source of this sequence is a woman in her forties or fifties who had been exposed to COVID-19. Material: PBMCs or T cells enriched from blood (not recorded which). V gene TRBV2 combines with J gene TRBJ1-6; possible D gene TRBD1, 6 bases. DNA of the CDR3: TGTGCCAGCAGTGAAGTTTCCCAGGGGCGTTCACCCCTCCACTTT. This gives the protein CASSEVSQGRSPLHF.